The TCR beta chain described here comes from a study of OX40 agonist ivuxolimab in advanced cancers. A history of autoimmune disease or systemic immunosuppression excluded patients. This table comes from immunoSEQ multiplex PCR, and its TCRdb copy is limited to in-frame clones, with some not included. The sample has some 98,000 clones, more than 75% seen once. Findings of the study overall: In the expanded peripheral T cells, antigen specificity was never determined.

Germline loops: CDR1 MRHNA, CDR2 SNTAGT. Germline trimming cut 6 bases from V and 3 bases from J; bases unmatched to any gene: 10. The CDR3 is 15 amino acids. In regard to this clone: As yet, its antigen is unknown.

This receptor was obtained from an adult with an advanced solid tumor such as melanoma, head and neck, liver or kidney cancer. The specimen comprised CD4+ or CD8+ T cells sorted from blood, sampled in a trial of the OX40 agonist ivuxolimab. The chain links TRBV6-4 to TRBJ1-1; 7 bases are shared with TRBD1. The CDR3 DNA is TGTGCCAGCAGCCCAGATGGGACAGCGGACACTGAAGCTTTCTTT. This codes for CASSPDGTADTEAFF.